The entry that follows covers one T cell receptor beta chain sequence. Coverage ceases 3 residues before the CDR3 finishes, and the germline J gene fills in the end. The same CDR3 also results from other DNA sequences found in this sample. The germline V and J ends were trimmed by 3 bases and 2 bases, with 10 bases remaining between them. The germline CDR1 and CDR2 sequences are ENHRY and SYGVKD. This CDR3 contains 14 residues. This sample is drawn from a study of T cells in women clearing cervical HPV infection. The assay was immunoSEQ multiplex PCR, and TCRdb's table has in-frame clones only and misses some. The specimen's table records about 40,000 clones.

V usage is TRBV10-3 and J usage is TRBJ1-1, with TRBD1 as a possible D gene (6 bases). The sequence derives from a woman aged 18 to 75 with a cervical HPV16 infection that either progressed to CIN3+ or cleared (not recorded which). What was sequenced was blood buffy coat. The sequenced part of the CDR3 DNA is TGTGCCATCAGTGACCTAGGGGGAAACACTGAA. Its translation is CAISDLGGNTE. The entire CDR3 is CAISDLGGNTEAFF.